The source of this T cell receptor beta chain is a study of cytomegalovirus exposure and HLA in healthy donors (dated by TCRdb to the late 2010s). Background on the whole study: In an earlier analysis of approximately 500 of the donors, 250 to 300 Gb of sequence data and 117 million unique TCR beta sequences from roughly 190 million T cells were reported. About 310 gigabases of sequencing data and tens of millions of unique TCR sequences were included in an early release covering 500 to 750 HLA-typed donors. Of the approximately 400 genotyped donors, about 80% fell in the genetic ancestry cluster associated with self-reported Caucasian donors. The study aimed to test whether cataloging public T cell receptors could reveal signatures of past pathogen exposure. The T cell repertoires of around 670 subjects were profiled by immunosequencing and related to cytomegalovirus serostatus. Besides the first cohort of approximately 670 subjects, a separate validation cohort made up of roughly 130 different subjects was used. High-throughput TCR immunosequencing, statistical association of individual TCRs with disease status, and machine learning were combined to predict cytomegalovirus infection status. A later analysis re-examined previously published TCR beta repertoires from 500 to 700 donors and added high-resolution HLA genotyping to investigate patterns of TCR occurrence. Rather than drawing on any new phenotypic data, the later analysis identified candidate immune exposures from TCR beta sequences and the way those sequences occurred across donors. To decide whether each TCR beta V gene segment behaved as functional or pseudogenic, an earlier analysis of 587 of the donors relied on high-throughput TCR beta sequencing. Alongside the repertoire data, information on donor age, sex, ethnicity and CMV serostatus was compiled. A later genetic analysis used genome-wide SNP genotypes for about three fifths of the 666 donors, treating that subset as a discovery cohort. All discovery cohort repertoires had been generated using a single sequencing platform. Both class I and class II loci were covered by HLA typing, at four-digit resolution. Typing coverage differed by locus: A, B, C, DRB1 and DQB1 were typed in roughly 620-630 donors, DQA1 in about 550, DPA1 in roughly 590, and DPB1 in just under 490. Roughly 5 DR-DQ haplotypes were handled as single units for association and clustering because linkage in the cohort was strong. Across 398 genotyped donors of the cohort, an average of about 200,000 unique TCR beta nucleotide sequences per donor were sequenced, and roughly 18% of those sequences were non-productive. Results the study describes overall, beyond this receptor: A further reported finding was that TCR beta sequences accurately predicted the HLA-A and HLA-B alleles for most subjects in the first cohort. The study listed 170 or so TCR beta chains as associated with cytomegalovirus. The authors suggested that the approach could potentially be extended to other disease states and immunological phenotypes. Several of the top co-occurrence clusters appeared to be linked to parvovirus B19, influenza, CMV and Epstein-Barr virus, according to a later analysis. CMV serostatus was the only immune exposure information available for the cohort. In a later analysis, some 17,000 TCR beta sequences were associated with specific HLA alleles at a false discovery rate of 0.05. In a later analysis, the rate of TCR association differed among HLA loci, with DRB1 alleles having the most associated TCRs and HLA-C alleles having the fewest. Correlated functional status among segregating V segments might reflect linkage disequilibrium, but an unknown experimental factor could not be ruled out. Because some donors lacked HLA typing at each locus, the association tests relied only on the typed subset. Because the 87-base-pair reads could not distinguish some IMGT-functional V segments, including TRBV6-2 and TRBV6-3, those segments were excluded. In an earlier analysis of about 600 of the donors, most TCR beta V segments appeared in productive rearrangements about 90% or about 30% of the time, broadly matching IMGT annotations. The classifier was reported to diagnose cytomegalovirus status with high specificity and sensitivity in both the original cohort and the validation cohort. The presence/absence analyses assumed that sequencing depth was roughly uniform across donors, and that assumption may not be true. Assigning TCR associations to individual alleles was difficult when HLA alleles, especially DR and DQ, strongly co-occurred. According to a later analysis, most CMV-associated TCR beta chains appeared to be HLA-restricted, and the HLA associations seemed to be driven largely by CMV exposure. A cluster of highly shared sequence variants was judged likely to represent a technical artifact of the sequencing pipeline. The cohort was sequenced for TCR beta chains only, and without alpha or paired-chain data the features that could be detected were limited. The earlier analysis of 587 of the donors excluded roughly 16 rarely observed V segments, including chromosome 9 orphons, because counts were too low. In a later analysis, HLA-associated TCR beta chains showed more clonal expansion and lower generation probabilities than non-associated chains that were equally common. While some public TCRs were present in many individuals, most TCR sequences turned up only very rarely across donors. An association between a missense DCLRE1C variant and V-gene and J-gene trimming of TCR beta chains was found in a later genetic analysis and replicated in an independent cohort. Compared with the 666-donor mean, donors in an Asian-associated ancestry cluster had fewer N-insertions in productive TCRs, according to a later genetic analysis. In vitro tests confirmed that three of the cytomegalovirus-associated TCR beta chains recognize cytomegalovirus antigens.

The V and J ends are trimmed by 10 bases and 11 bases, leaving 14 bases between them. CDR1 and CDR2 were assigned from the germline V gene as MNHEY and SVGAGI. The CDR3 goes from the cysteine to the phenylalanine over 10 residues. Only the CDR3 DNA is retained, 30 bases long and in frame from the first base. Notes on this clone: Its antigen is not yet known. Base qualities are missing; no much larger clone stands one base away.

Library preparation used the immunoSEQ multiplex PCR assay. A mixture of 60 forward primers for TCR Vbeta segments and 13 reverse primers for TCR Jbeta segments was used in the multiplex PCR. Amplification of the CDR3 region of rearranged TCR beta genes was performed with a multiplex PCR assay on genomic DNA. The Illumina HiSeq System was used to sequence the amplified TCR beta libraries as 87-base-pair reads. The study's processing was this. A later analysis tallied 75 million to 85 million unique TCR beta chains across the 666 repertoires, and some 12 million of those chains were shared by two or more donors. Raw reads were error-corrected and collapsed into unique sequences by a nearest-neighbor algorithm in which closely related sequences were merged to remove PCR and sequencing errors. V, D and J gene segments were assigned by aligning CDR3 sequences to IMGT reference sequences. Each retained sequence needed at least a six-nucleotide match to both a V gene segment and a J gene segment. Rearrangements were classified as productive when the CDR3 lacked stop codons and remained in frame with V and J, and all other rearrangements were classified as non-productive. Following IMGT convention, CDR3 was defined as the stretch from the second conserved V-encoded cysteine up to the conserved J-encoded phenylalanine. Sequences without an unambiguous match to a single V gene segment were excluded from the earlier analysis of several hundred of the donors. An earlier analysis of under 750 of the donors called V segments functional above 56.7% productive rearrangements and segregating when the between-donor standard deviation exceeded 5%. A statistical classification framework was developed to diagnose cytomegalovirus status using the catalog of TCR beta chain sequences. In a later analysis, V and J genes were assigned by comparing TCR nucleotide sequences against IMGT/GENE-DB human TR gene sequences. In a later analysis, CDR3 sequences and most-parsimonious VDJ recombination scenarios were assigned using the TCRdist pipeline. In a later analysis, each TCR beta chain was defined by its CDR3 amino acid sequence together with its V-gene family, and reads lacking a unique V-gene family were excluded. To address suspected cross-contamination and a sequencing artifact, a later analysis removed approximately 590 highly shared, low-generation-probability nucleotide sequences. A later analysis calculated a clonal expansion index for each public chain from normalized within-repertoire ranks of inferred template counts. In a later analysis, generation probabilities were computed using a VDJ recombination model fitted to out-of-frame rearrangements, and the results were checked against IGoR. Hypergeometric tests were used in a later analysis to score TCR-TCR, TCR-HLA and TCR-CMV co-occurrence, with a repertoire-size bias correction applied to the TCR pairs. In a later analysis, false discovery rates were estimated by permuting HLA or CMV assignments 20 times. In a later analysis, co-occurring TCRs were grouped using DBSCAN, and TCRdist sequence similarity was added for clustering within HLA-allele-positive subsets. Co-occurrence clustering excluded repertoires with fewer than 30,000 or more than 120,000 public chains, plus five with anomalous nucleotide sharing. TCRdb holds this immuneACCESS table with in-frame rearrangements only. Some clones are missing; in checked studies, unresolved V genes explain under half, and the rest has no known cause. Clone size and the V and J calls come from that table; the DNA yielded D and trimming. The sample yields about 200,000 clones; over 80% were counted once. The ten top clones hold 1% to 1.5% of the sample.

The cohort consisted of 650 to 700 healthy bone marrow donors. All cohort members were sampled while nominally healthy, although unrecorded immune exposures were likely present. The donor was CMV seronegative and belonged to the group of 380 or so seronegative cohort members. Each donor provided a peripheral blood sample, and peripheral blood mononuclear cells were used for TCR beta sequencing. Genomic DNA extraction from the blood cell samples was performed with the Qiagen DNeasy Blood Extraction Kit. Material for sequencing was PBMCs. Rearrangement joined TRBV6-5 to TRBJ1-2; the D gene lacks a confident call. This sequence originates from a man aged 25 to 45 in good health and CMV-seronegative. The sequenced DNA is TGTGCCACAGGCTATGGGTTGTACACCTTC. Its protein reads: CATGYGLYTF.